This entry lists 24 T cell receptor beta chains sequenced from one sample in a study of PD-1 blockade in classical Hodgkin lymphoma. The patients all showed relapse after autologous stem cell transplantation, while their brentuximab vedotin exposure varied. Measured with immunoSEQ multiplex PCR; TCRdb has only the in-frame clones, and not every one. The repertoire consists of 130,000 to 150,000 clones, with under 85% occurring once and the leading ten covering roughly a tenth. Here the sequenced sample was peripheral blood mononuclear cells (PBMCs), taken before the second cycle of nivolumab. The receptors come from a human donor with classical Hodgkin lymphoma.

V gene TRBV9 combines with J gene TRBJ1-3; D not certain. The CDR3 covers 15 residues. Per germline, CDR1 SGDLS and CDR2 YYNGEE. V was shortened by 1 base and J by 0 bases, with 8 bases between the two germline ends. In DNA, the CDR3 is TGTGCCAGCAGCGTAAGAGGTCTCTCTGGAAACACCATATATTTT. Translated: CASSVRGLSGNTIYF. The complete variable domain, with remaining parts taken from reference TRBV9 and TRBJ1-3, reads DSGVTQTPKHLITATGQRVTLRCSPRSGDLSVYWYQQSLDQGLQFLIQYYNGEERAKGNILERFSAQQFPDLHSELNLSSLELGDSALYFCASSVRGLSGNTIYFGEGSWLTVV.

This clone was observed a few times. The CDR3 DNA is TGTGCCAGCAGTGCTTCGGGACGGTTCATGAACACTGAAGCTTTCTTT. Its protein is CASSASGRFMNTEAFF. The chain links TRBV27 to TRBJ1-1; possible D gene TRBD1, 5 bases. There are 16 residues in the CDR3. Germline CDR1 reads MNHEY; CDR2 reads SMNVEV (reference sequence). V dropped 5 bases and J dropped 0 bases, with 16 bases sitting between them.

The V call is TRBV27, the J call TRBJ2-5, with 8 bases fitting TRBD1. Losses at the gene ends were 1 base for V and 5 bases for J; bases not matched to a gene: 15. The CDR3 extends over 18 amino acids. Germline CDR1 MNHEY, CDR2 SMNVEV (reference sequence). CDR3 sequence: CASSLFPTDRGYRETQYF. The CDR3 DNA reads TGTGCCAGCAGTTTATTCCCTACTGACAGGGGCTATAGGGAGACCCAGTACTTC.

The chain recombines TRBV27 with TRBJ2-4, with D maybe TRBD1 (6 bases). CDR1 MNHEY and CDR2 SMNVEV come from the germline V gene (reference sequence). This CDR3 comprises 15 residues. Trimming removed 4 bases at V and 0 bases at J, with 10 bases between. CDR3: CASSSGQLAKNIQYF. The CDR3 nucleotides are TGTGCCAGCAGTTCAGGACAGCTAGCCAAAAACATTCAGTACTTC.

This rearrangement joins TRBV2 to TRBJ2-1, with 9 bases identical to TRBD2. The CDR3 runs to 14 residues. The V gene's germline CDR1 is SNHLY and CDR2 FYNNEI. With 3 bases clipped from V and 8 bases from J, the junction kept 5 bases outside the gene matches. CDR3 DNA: TGTGCCAGCAGTGATATAGCGGGAGATCATGAGCAGTTCTTC. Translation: CASSDIAGDHEQFF.

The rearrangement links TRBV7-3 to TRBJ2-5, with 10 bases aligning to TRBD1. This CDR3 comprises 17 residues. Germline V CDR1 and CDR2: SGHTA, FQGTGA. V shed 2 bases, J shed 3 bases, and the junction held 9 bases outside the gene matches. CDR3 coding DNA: TGTGCCAGCAGCTTAGGCTCGACAGGGGGCGGAAAAGAGACCCAGTACTTC. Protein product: CASSLGSTGGGKETQYF.

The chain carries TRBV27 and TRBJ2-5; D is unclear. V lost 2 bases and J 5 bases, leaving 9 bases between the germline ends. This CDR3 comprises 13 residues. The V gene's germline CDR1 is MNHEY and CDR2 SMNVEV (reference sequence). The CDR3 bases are TGTGCCAGCAGTTTACGGGCGGCGGAGACCCAGTACTTC. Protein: CASSLRAAETQYF.

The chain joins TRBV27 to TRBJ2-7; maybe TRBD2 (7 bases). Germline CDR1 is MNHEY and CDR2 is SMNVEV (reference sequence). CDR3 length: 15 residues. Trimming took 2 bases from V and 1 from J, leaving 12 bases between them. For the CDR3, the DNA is TGTGCCAGCAGTTTAATAGGGGGGGGGTCCTACGAGCAGTACTTC. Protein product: CASSLIGGGSYEQYF.

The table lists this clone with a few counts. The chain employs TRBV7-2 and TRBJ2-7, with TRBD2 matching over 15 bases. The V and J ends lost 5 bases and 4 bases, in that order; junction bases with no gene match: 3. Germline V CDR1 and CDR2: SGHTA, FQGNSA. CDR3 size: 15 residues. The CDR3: CASSAGLAGGYEQYF. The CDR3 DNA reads TGTGCCAGCAGCGCGGGACTAGCGGGAGGTTACGAGCAGTACTTC.

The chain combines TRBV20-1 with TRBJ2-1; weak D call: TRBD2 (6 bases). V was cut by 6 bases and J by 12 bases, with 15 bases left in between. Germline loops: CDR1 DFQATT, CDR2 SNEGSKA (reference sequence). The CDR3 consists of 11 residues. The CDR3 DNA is TGCAGTGCCCATACTAGCTATGCGCAGTTCTTC. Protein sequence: CSAHTSYAQFF.

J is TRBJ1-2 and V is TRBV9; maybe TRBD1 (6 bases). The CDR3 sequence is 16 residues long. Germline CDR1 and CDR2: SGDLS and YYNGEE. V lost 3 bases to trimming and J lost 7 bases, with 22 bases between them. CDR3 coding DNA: TGTGCCAGCAGCGCCGCCCCCATCAGGGGAAGAGGTGGCTACACCTTC. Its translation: CASSAAPIRGRGGYTF.

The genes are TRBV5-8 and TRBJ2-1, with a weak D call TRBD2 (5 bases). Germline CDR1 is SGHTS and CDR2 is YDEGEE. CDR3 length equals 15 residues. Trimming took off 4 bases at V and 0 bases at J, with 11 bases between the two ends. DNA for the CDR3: TGTGCCAGCAGCGGGAGTACGAGCTCCTACAATGAGCAGTTCTTC. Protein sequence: CASSGSTSSYNEQFF.

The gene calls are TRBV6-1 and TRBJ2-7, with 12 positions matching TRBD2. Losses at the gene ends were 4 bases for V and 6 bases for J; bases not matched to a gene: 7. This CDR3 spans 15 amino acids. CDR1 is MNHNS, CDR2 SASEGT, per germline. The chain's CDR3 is CASSAWTSGALEQYF. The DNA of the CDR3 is TGTGCCAGCAGTGCTTGGACTAGCGGGGCCCTCGAGCAGTACTTC.

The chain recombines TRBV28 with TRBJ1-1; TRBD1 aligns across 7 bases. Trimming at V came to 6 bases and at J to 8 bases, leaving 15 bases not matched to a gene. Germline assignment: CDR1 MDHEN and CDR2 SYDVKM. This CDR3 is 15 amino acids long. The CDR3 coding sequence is TGTGCCAGCAGCTCACCTTACTCGGGGACAGCAGAAGCTTTCTTT. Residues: CASSSPYSGTAEAFF.

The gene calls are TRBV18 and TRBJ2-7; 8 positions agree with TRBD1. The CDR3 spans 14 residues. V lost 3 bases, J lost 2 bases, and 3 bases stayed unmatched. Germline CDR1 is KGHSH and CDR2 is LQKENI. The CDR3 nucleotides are TGTGCCAGCTCACCGGGACAGGCCACCTACGAGCAGTACTTC. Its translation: CASSPGQATYEQYF.

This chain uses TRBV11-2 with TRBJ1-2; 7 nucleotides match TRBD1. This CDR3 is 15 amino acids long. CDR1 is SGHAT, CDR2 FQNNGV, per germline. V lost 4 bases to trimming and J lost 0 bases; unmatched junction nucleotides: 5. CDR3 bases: TGTGCCAGCAGCTCCCGACAGGGCTCTAACTATGGCTACACCTTC. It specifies CASSSRQGSNYGYTF.

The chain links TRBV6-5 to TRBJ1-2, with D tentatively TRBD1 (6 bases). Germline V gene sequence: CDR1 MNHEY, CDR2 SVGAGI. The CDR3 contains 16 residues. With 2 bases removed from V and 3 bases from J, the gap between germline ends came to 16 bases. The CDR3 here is CASSYTGWQKDYGYTF. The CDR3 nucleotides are TGTGCCAGCAGTTACACAGGGTGGCAAAAAGACTATGGCTACACCTTC.

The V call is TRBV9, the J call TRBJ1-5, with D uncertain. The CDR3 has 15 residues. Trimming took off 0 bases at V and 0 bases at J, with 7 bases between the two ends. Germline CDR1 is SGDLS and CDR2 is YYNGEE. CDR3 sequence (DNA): TGTGCCAGCAGCGTAGTAGGGTATAGCAATCAGCCCCAGCATTTT. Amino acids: CASSVVGYSNQPQHF.

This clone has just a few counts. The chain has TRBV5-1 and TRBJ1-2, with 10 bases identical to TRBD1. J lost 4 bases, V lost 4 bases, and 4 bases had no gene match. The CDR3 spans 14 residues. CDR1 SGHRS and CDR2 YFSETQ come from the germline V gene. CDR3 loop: CASSGQGVVYGYTF. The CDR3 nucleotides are TGCGCCAGCAGCGGACAGGGGGTTGTCTATGGCTACACCTTC.

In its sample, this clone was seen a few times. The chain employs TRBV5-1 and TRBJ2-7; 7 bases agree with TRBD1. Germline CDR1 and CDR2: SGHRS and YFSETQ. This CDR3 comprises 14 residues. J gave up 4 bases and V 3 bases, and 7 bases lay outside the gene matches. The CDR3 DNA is TGCGCCAGCAGCTGGGACAGAGGAACTTACGAGCAGTACTTC. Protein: CASSWDRGTYEQYF.

CDR3 region: CASSYPGRYEQYF. The CDR3 DNA follows: TGTGCCAGCAGTTACCCTGGGAGATACGAGCAGTACTTC. J is TRBJ2-5 and V is TRBV6-5; D is perhaps TRBD2 (5 bases). The better agreement between TRBJ2-7 and the DNA end casts doubt on the J call. Germline V gives CDR1 MNHEY, CDR2 SVGAGI. CDR3 length equals 13 residues.

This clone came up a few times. The CDR3 reads CATARPLAGGETQYF. DNA of the CDR3: TGTGCCACCGCCCGACCTTTAGCGGGGGGGGAGACCCAGTACTTC. The rearrangement joins TRBV6-5 to TRBJ2-5; 11 bases are shared with TRBD2. The CDR3 sequence is 15 residues long. V dropped 10 bases and J dropped 5; count of bases not matched to a gene: 12. In germline, CDR1 is MNHEY, CDR2 SVGAGI.

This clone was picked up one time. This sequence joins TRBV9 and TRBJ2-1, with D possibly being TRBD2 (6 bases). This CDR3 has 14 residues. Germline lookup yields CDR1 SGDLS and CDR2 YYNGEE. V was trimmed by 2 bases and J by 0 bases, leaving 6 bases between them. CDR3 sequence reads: CASSVGSSYNEQFF. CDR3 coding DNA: TGTGCCAGCAGCGTCGGGAGCTCCTACAATGAGCAGTTCTTC. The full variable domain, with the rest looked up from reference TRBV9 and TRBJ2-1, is DSGVTQTPKHLITATGQRVTLRCSPRSGDLSVYWYQQSLDQGLQFLIQYYNGEERAKGNILERFSAQQFPDLHSELNLSSLELGDSALYFCASSVGSSYNEQFFGPGTRLTVL.

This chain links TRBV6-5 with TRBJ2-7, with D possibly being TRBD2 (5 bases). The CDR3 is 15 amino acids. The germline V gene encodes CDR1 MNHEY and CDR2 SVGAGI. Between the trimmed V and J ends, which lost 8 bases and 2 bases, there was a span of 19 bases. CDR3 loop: CASARGGRAAYEQYF. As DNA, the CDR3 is TGTGCCAGCGCAAGAGGAGGCCGGGCTGCCTACGAGCAGTACTTC.